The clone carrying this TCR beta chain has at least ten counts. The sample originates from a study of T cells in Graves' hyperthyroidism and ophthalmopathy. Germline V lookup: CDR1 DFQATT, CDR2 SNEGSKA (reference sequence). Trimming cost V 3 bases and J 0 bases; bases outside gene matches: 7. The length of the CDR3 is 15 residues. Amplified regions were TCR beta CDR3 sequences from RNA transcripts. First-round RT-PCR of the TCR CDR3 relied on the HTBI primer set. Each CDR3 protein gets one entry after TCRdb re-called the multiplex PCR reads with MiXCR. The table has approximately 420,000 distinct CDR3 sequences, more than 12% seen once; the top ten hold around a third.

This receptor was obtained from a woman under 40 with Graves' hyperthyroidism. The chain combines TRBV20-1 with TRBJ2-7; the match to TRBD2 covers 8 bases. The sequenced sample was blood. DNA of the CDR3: TGCAGTGCTAGGAAAACTAGCGGCAGCTCCTACGAGCAGTACTTC. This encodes CSARKTSGSSYEQYF.